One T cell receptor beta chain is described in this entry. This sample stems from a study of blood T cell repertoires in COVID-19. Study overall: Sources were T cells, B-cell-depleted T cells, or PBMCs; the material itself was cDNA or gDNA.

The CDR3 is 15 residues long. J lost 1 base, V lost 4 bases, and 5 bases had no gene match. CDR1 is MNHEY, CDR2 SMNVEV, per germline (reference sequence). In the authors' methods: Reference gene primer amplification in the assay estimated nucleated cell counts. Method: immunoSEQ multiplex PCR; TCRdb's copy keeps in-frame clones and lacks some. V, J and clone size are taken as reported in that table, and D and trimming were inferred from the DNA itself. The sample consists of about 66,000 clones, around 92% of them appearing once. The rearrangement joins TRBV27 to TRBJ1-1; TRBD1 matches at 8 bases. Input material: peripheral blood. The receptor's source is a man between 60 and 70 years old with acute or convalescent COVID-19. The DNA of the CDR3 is TGTGCCAGCAGTTCGACGGGACAGGCGAACACTGAAGCTTTCTTT. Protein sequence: CASSSTGQANTEAFF.